These 24 T cell receptor beta chains were sequenced from one sample in a study of CD8+CD57+ T cells in acquired aplastic anemia listed by TCRdb under 2018. The sequencing machine was an Illumina HiSeq 2000. TCR beta VDJ combination and CDR3 sequence profiling used genomic DNA as the template. Using fastp at Q25 and MiXCR, TCRdb reprocessed the public reads and kept productive beta chains. Identical CDR3 protein sequences are pooled into one entry, listed with their most common genes and DNA. Present in this sample are some 170,000 distinct CDR3 sequences, roughly 48% of which were seen just once. The ten largest clones represent more than 0.85% of the sample. Patients chosen for sequencing had shown expansion of CD8+CD57+ cells by flow cytometry. The specimen was sorted CD4+, CD8+, or CD8+CD57+ T cells (not recorded which) from PBMCs. These receptors all come from a human donor with aplastic anemia.

The rearrangement links TRBV11-2 to TRBJ1-3; D remains ambiguous. Looked up from germline, CDR1 is SGHAT and CDR2 is FQNNGV. The CDR3 runs 16 residues. V lost 1 base and J lost 0, with 10 bases in between. The CDR3 spells CASSLGWSVSGNTIYF. The CDR3 DNA is TGTGCCAGCAGCTTAGGATGGTCAGTCTCTGGAAACACCATATATTTT.

The CDR3 spells CASSGGQTYEQYF. For the CDR3, the DNA is TGTGCCAGCAGCGGAGGACAGACCTACGAGCAGTACTTC. V gene TRBV7-2 combines with J gene TRBJ2-7; TRBD1 might be the D (6 bases). Trimming left V 5 bases short and J 2 bases short, with 10 bases between. Germline CDR1 SGHTA, CDR2 FQGNSA. The CDR3 loop spans 13 amino acids. Full variable domain (remainder filled in from reference TRBV7-2 and TRBJ2-7): GAGVSQSPSNKVTEKGKDVELRCDPISGHTALYWYRQSLGQGLEFLIYFQGNSAPDKSGLPSDRFSAERTGGSVSTLTIQRTQQEDSAVYLCASSGGQTYEQYFGPGTRLTVT.

This clonotype was picked up many times. This chain joins TRBV6-5 and TRBJ2-6, with 7 bases fitting TRBD1. The CDR3 consists of 16 residues. From germline, CDR1 is MNHEY and CDR2 SVGAGI. After removal of 2 bases from V and 4 bases from J, the junction contained 5 bases not matched to a gene. CDR3 nucleotides: TGTGCCAGCAGTTACACAGGGGATACCGGGGCCAACGTCCTGACTTTC. Its translation: CASSYTGDTGANVLTF.

This clonotype was seen just once. One junction end does not reproduce the germline sequence, and a read error may be involved. V is TRBV19 and J is TRBJ2-7; TRBD1 or TRBD2 may be the D gene (5 bases each). The germline CDR1 and CDR2 sequences are LNHDA and SQIVND (reference sequence). The CDR3 runs 13 residues. CDR3 in DNA: TGTGCCAGTAGTATTCCGGGGCTGGGAGAGCGGTACTTC. This encodes CASSIPGLGERYF.

This clonotype appeared a few times. The rearrangement links TRBV24-1 to TRBJ2-3; tentatively, D is TRBD1 (6 bases). The V and J ends lost 4 bases and 2 bases respectively, with 15 bases between them. From germline, CDR1 is KGHDR and CDR2 SFDVKD. The CDR3 is 16 amino acids. The CDR3 protein is CATSDRDTEYTDTQYF. CDR3 DNA: TGTGCCACCAGTGACAGGGACACGGAATACACAGATACGCAGTATTTT.

There are a few counts of this clonotype. Given a much more abundant clone one base away, this may be a read error. The V and J genes are TRBV12-3 or TRBV12-4 and TRBJ1-1, with no clear D. V was shortened by 6 bases and J by 0 bases, with 14 bases between the two germline ends. CDR3 size: 15 residues. This CDR3 is CASSHPYTMNTEAFF. As DNA, the CDR3 is TGTGCCAGCAGCCACCCTTACACTATGAACACTGAAGCTTTCTTT.

J is TRBJ1-6 and V is TRBV7-9; the match to TRBD1 covers 7 bases. Germline V gene data show CDR1 as SEHNR and CDR2 as FQNEAQ (reference sequence). Germline trimming cut 1 base from V and 9 bases from J; bases unmatched to any gene: 3. This CDR3 region has 14 residues. Here the CDR3 reads CASSLGGGGSPLHF. The CDR3 DNA reads TGTGCCAGCAGCTTAGGAGGGGGCGGTTCACCCCTCCACTTT. Supplemented by reference TRBV7-9 and TRBJ1-6, the full variable domain reads DTGVSQNPRHKITKRGQNVTFRCDPISEHNRLYWYRQTLGQGPEFLTYFQNEAQLEKSRLLSDRFSAERPKGSFSTLEIQRTEQGDSAMYLCASSLGGGGSPLHFGNGTRLTVT.

This sequence joins TRBV11-2 and TRBJ1-5; D perhaps matches TRBD1 (5 bases). Trimming removed 1 base at V and 1 base at J, with 11 bases between. CDR1 SGHAT and CDR2 FQNNGV come from the germline V gene. CDR3 size: 16 residues. The chain's CDR3 is CASSLGGKGSNQPQHF. DNA for the CDR3: TGTGCCAGCAGCTTAGGGGGGAAGGGAAGCAATCAGCCCCAGCATTTT.

This clonotype has a count of ten or more. The chain uses TRBV12-3 or TRBV12-4 and TRBJ2-5; D gene unclear. V lost 3 bases and J 5 bases, leaving 10 bases between the germline ends. This CDR3 comprises 13 residues. CDR3 protein: CASSFHMEETQYF. The CDR3 DNA sequence: TGTGCCAGCAGTTTCCACATGGAGGAGACCCAGTACTTC.

The rearrangement joins TRBV20-1 to TRBJ2-7, with D perhaps matching TRBD2 (6 bases). The CDR3 has 14 residues. V dropped 7 bases and J dropped 0 bases, with 16 bases sitting between them. CDR1 is DFQATT, CDR2 SNEGSKA, per germline (reference sequence). The CDR3 sequence: CSVAGTLASYEQYF. For the CDR3, the DNA is TGCAGTGTGGCGGGTACACTAGCCTCCTACGAGCAGTACTTC.

The rearrangement links TRBV20-1 to TRBJ2-3; a weak D match, TRBD2 (6 bases). The CDR3 contains 17 residues. V was shortened by 7 bases and J by 6 bases, with 29 bases between the two germline ends. Germline V gene lookup returns CDR1 DFQATT and CDR2 SNEGSKA (reference sequence). In nucleotides, the CDR3 is TGCAGTGGAGAGGGCTTGGGGGGAACAATAGTGTGGGATACGCAGTATTTT. Encoded protein: CSGEGLGGTIVWDTQYF.

This clonotype was seen a few times. V gene TRBV7-8 combines with J gene TRBJ2-7, with 9 bases fitting TRBD2. V trimming: 1 base; J trimming: 3 bases; junction bases outside the gene matches: 7. This CDR3 comprises 16 residues. CDR1 and CDR2 (germline): SGHVS, FQNEAQ. CDR3 nucleotide sequence: TGTGCCAGCAGCTTAGGGGCTAGCGGGGCAGACTACGAGCAGTACTTC. Translated: CASSLGASGADYEQYF.

This clonotype was picked up one time. J is TRBJ1-2 and V is TRBV5-1; 9 bases are a match to TRBD1. Trimming at V came to 0 bases and at J to 7 bases, leaving 4 bases not matched to a gene. CDR3 length: 14 amino acids. Germline assignment: CDR1 SGHRS and CDR2 YFSETQ. In DNA, the CDR3 is TGCGCCAGCAGCTTGGATCCGGGACAGGGTGGCTACACCTTC. Protein: CASSLDPGQGGYTF.

This chain joins TRBV11-2 and TRBJ2-7, with D perhaps matching TRBD2 (5 bases). Germline CDR1 and CDR2: SGHAT and FQNNGV. V dropped 6 bases and J dropped 5 bases, with 23 bases sitting between them. The length of the CDR3 is 16 residues. DNA for the CDR3: TGTGCCAGCAGTCCCCCTCGGGCTAGCTCCTTCCACGAGCAGTACTTC. Residues: CASSPPRASSFHEQYF.

This chain joins TRBV25-1 and TRBJ2-7, with 10 bases matching TRBD2. The V and J ends lost 8 bases and 4 bases, in that order; junction bases with no gene match: 5. Germline loops: CDR1 MGHDK, CDR2 SYGVNS. The CDR3 is made up of 13 amino acids. This CDR3 reads CASRMGLAYEQYF. CDR3 bases: TGTGCCAGCCGAATGGGACTAGCGTACGAGCAGTACTTC.

The chain joins TRBV9 to TRBJ2-7; TRBD2 matches 8 bases. The CDR3 extends over 16 amino acids. The J segment lost 3 bases and the V segment lost 0 bases, leaving 8 bases of the junction unmatched. The germline V gene has CDR1 SGDLS and CDR2 YYNGEE. The CDR3 sequence: CASSVASSGSIYEQYF. The CDR3 DNA sequence: TGTGCCAGCAGCGTAGCATCTAGCGGGTCGATCTACGAGCAGTACTTC.

This sequence joins TRBV2 and TRBJ2-3, with D perhaps matching TRBD1 (6 bases). The CDR3 runs to 14 residues. Germline-derived CDR1 and CDR2 are SNHLY and FYNNEI. The V and J ends lost 6 bases and 4 bases respectively, with 14 bases between them. The CDR3 reads CASRNRVIADTQYF. In DNA, the CDR3 is TGTGCCAGCAGGAACAGGGTGATTGCAGATACGCAGTATTTT.

V and J are TRBV4-3 and TRBJ2-7, with D possibly being TRBD2 (5 bases). Trimming stripped 1 base from V and 2 bases from J, with 9 bases between. CDR3 length equals 14 residues. Per germline, CDR1 LGHNA and CDR2 YSLEER. The CDR3 here is CASSQGTPTYEQYF. In DNA, the CDR3 is TGCGCCAGCAGCCAAGGGACTCCGACCTACGAGCAGTACTTC.

In DNA form, the CDR3 reads TGTGCCACCAGTGATTCTTCGGGCACAGATACGCAGTATTTT. Protein product: CATSDSSGTDTQYF. The V call is TRBV24-1, the J call TRBJ2-3; D gene uncertain. This CDR3 is 14 amino acids long. V was trimmed by 2 bases and J by 1 base, leaving 6 bases between them. CDR1 is KGHDR and CDR2 is SFDVKD in the germline V gene.

This rearrangement joins TRBV29-1 to TRBJ1-5; tentatively, D is TRBD1 (5 bases). This CDR3 is built from 13 residues. Germline V CDR1 and CDR2: SQVTM, ANQGSEA. V was clipped by 8 bases and J by 4 bases, with 15 bases between them. DNA of the CDR3: TGCAGCAGTGATAGGGGACGAAATCAGCCCCAGCATTTT. Translation: CSSDRGRNQPQHF.

This clonotype was counted ten times or more. The J gene is TRBJ2-1, the V gene TRBV7-3; tentative D call: TRBD2 (8 bases). CDR1 and CDR2 from the germline V gene are SGHTA and FQGTGA. V was pared by 5 bases and J by 11 bases, with 16 bases between. The CDR3 is 13 amino acids. This CDR3 is CASSRGGGGKQFF. The CDR3 region has the DNA TGTGCCAGCAGCCGAGGGGGCGGGGGGAAGCAGTTCTTC.

This clonotype was seen ten or more times. The rearrangement joins TRBV6-1 to TRBJ2-7, with 10 bases that match TRBD1. Germline CDR1 reads MNHNS; CDR2 reads SASEGT. J gave up 4 bases and V 10 bases, and 7 bases lay outside the gene matches. This CDR3 contains 13 residues. CDR3 sequence reads: CAIRKDRGYEQYF. The CDR3 DNA follows: TGTGCCATCCGGAAGGACAGGGGGTACGAGCAGTACTTC.

This chain uses TRBV10-3 with TRBJ2-6, with TRBD2 as a possible D gene (6 bases). Germline values: CDR1 ENHRY, CDR2 SYGVKD. The CDR3 contains 13 residues. The V end lost 7 bases, the J end lost 6 bases, and 10 bases lay between the germline ends. In nucleotides, the CDR3 is TGTGCCATCACGGGACTCCCGGCCAACGTCCTGACTTTC. Amino acids: CAITGLPANVLTF.

This clonotype was seen at least ten times. The chain employs TRBV2 and TRBJ1-3, with 7 positions matching TRBD1. V lost 8 bases to trimming and J lost 3 bases; unmatched junction nucleotides: 7. Germline V gene data show CDR1 as SNHLY and CDR2 as FYNNEI. The length of the CDR3 is 14 residues. In DNA, the CDR3 is TGTGCCAGCGGACCCGGGACAGTTGGAAACACCATATATTTT. This sequence encodes CASGPGTVGNTIYF.